Shown below are 14 T cell receptor beta chains from a single sample sequenced in a study of T cells in Graves' hyperthyroidism and ophthalmopathy. RNA transcripts were the template for amplifying TCR beta CDR3 regions. First-round RT-PCR of the TCR CDR3 relied on the HTBI primer set. MiXCR, applied by TCRdb to the multiplex PCR reads, yields one record per CDR3 protein. The sample records some 490,000 distinct CDR3 sequences, about 15% being singletons. Sequences were obtained from blood. These receptors were collected from a woman in her thirties with Graves' ophthalmopathy.

This clonotype was seen repeatedly, ten times or more. This chain connects TRBV28 to TRBJ2-5; D gene unclear. Looked up from germline, CDR1 is MDHEN and CDR2 is SYDVKM. V dropped 5 bases and J dropped 5 bases, with 9 bases sitting between them. CDR3 length equals 12 residues. This CDR3 is CASSHLGETQYF. The DNA for the CDR3 is TGTGCCAGCAGTCACCTTGGGGAGACCCAGTACTTC.

This clonotype was recorded many times. This rearrangement joins TRBV27 to TRBJ2-1, with 7 bases matching TRBD1. The CDR3 is 19 residues long. Unmatched junction bases numbered 19, after V lost 2 bases and J lost 6 bases. Germline V gene data show CDR1 as MNHEY and CDR2 as SMNVEV (reference sequence). CDR3 DNA sequence: TGTGCCAGCAGTTTAGCGTTTCGTGCAGTGAGGGACAGTGTCAATGAGCAGTTCTTC. Amino acid sequence: CASSLAFRAVRDSVNEQFF.

The chain is built from TRBV3-1 and TRBJ1-5; no definite D call. Germline CDR1 reads LGHDT; CDR2 reads YNNKEL (reference sequence). This CDR3 spans 14 amino acids. V was pared by 0 bases and J by 13 bases, with 16 bases between. CDR3 coding DNA: TGTGCCAGCAGCCAAGATCTCGTGGGCAGAGAACAGCATTTT. Translated, it gives CASSQDLVGREQHF.

This clonotype was detected many times. The chain combines TRBV3-1 with TRBJ1-5; 9 bases are a match to TRBD1. This CDR3 is 15 amino acids long. The germline gives CDR1 LGHDT, CDR2 YNNKEL (reference sequence). Losses at the gene ends were 4 bases for V and 4 bases for J; bases not matched to a gene: 5. The CDR3 reads CASSPTGGANQPQHF. The CDR3 DNA reads as TGTGCCAGCAGCCCAACAGGGGGCGCGAATCAGCCCCAGCATTTT.

In its sample, this clonotype was seen many times. This CDR3 is CASSLGLVFDEQYF. In DNA, the CDR3 is TGCGCCAGCAGCCTCGGACTAGTCTTCGACGAGCAGTACTTC. This chain joins TRBV4-3 and TRBJ2-7, with TRBD2 identical over 7 bases. Trimming took 4 bases from V and 5 from J; bases not matched to a gene: 8. The germline V gene has CDR1 LGHNA and CDR2 YSLEER. The length of the CDR3 is 14 residues.

This clonotype was detected only a few times. The chain combines TRBV7-6 with TRBJ2-3; D perhaps matches TRBD2 (7 bases). The germline CDR1 and CDR2 sequences are SGHVS and FNYEAQ. This CDR3 has 16 residues. V was clipped by 4 bases and J by 0 bases, with 14 bases between them. In DNA, the CDR3 is TGTGCCAGCAGCTCCTGGGGGGGCGTTAGCACAGATACGCAGTATTTT. Translation: CASSSWGGVSTDTQYF. The whole variable domain, remainder taken from reference TRBV7-6 and TRBJ2-3, is GAGVSQSPRYKVTKRGQDVALRCDPISGHVSLYWYRQALGQGPEFLTYFNYEAQQDKSGLPNDRFSAERPEGSISTLTIQRTEQRDSAMYRCASSSWGGVSTDTQYFGPGTRLTVL.

The table lists this clonotype with a few counts. This sequence joins TRBV28 and TRBJ2-7, with 7 positions matching TRBD1. Germline V gene lookup returns CDR1 MDHEN and CDR2 SYDVKM. The CDR3 consists of 14 residues. Germline trimming cut 6 bases from V and 3 bases from J; bases unmatched to any gene: 8. CDR3 sequence reads: CASRTGTAHYEQYF. Here the CDR3 DNA reads TGTGCCAGCAGGACCGGGACAGCCCACTACGAGCAGTACTTC.

This clonotype has at least ten counts. The chain combines TRBV20-1 with TRBJ2-3; D remains unclear. Germline CDR1 reads DFQATT; CDR2 reads SNEGSKA (reference sequence). Trimming stripped 7 bases from V and 4 bases from J, with 15 bases between. This CDR3 is 13 amino acids long. The CDR3 nucleotides are TGCAGTGTATGGCTCCAAAGGGCAGATACGCAGTATTTT. It specifies CSVWLQRADTQYF.

This clonotype showed up just once. Since a much larger clone is just one base distant, this may be a read error. The rearrangement joins TRBV7-3 to TRBJ2-1, with TRBD2 matching over 9 bases. The ends lost 8 bases at V and 4 bases at J; junction bases unmatched: 9. This CDR3 has 15 residues. Per germline, CDR1 SGHTA and CDR2 FQGTGA. The CDR3 DNA is TGTGCCAGCGGCCCTGTAGCGGGAGAGTACAATGAGCAGTTCTTC. It is translated as CASGPVAGEYNEQFF.

The chain links TRBV12-3 or TRBV12-4 to TRBJ1-5; TRBD1 might be the D (6 bases). The CDR3 sequence is 15 residues long. Trimming removed 7 bases at V and 0 bases at J, with 13 bases between. The CDR3 protein is CASILQGDSNQPQHF. For the CDR3, the DNA is TGTGCCAGCATCCTACAGGGAGATAGCAATCAGCCCCAGCATTTT.

J is TRBJ2-5 and V is TRBV27; D is perhaps TRBD1 or TRBD2 (5 bases each). Trimming took off 1 base at V and 0 bases at J, with 21 bases between the two ends. The length of the CDR3 is 19 residues. CDR1 and CDR2 from the germline V gene are MNHEY and SMNVEV (reference sequence). The CDR3 is CASSLCRGQTYLYQETQYF. Written as DNA, the CDR3 is TGTGCCAGCAGTTTATGCCGGGGCCAAACATACCTGTACCAAGAGACCCAGTACTTC.

At least ten counts were recorded for this clonotype. The chain recombines TRBV28 with TRBJ1-1, with 7 nucleotides matching TRBD1. The CDR3 is 12 amino acids. Germline V gene data show CDR1 as MDHEN and CDR2 as SYDVKM. V trimming: 10 bases; J trimming: 4 bases; junction bases outside the gene matches: 6. CDR3 nucleotides: TGTGCCATTACGTCAGGGGGCACTGAAGCTTTCTTT. Its translation: CAITSGGTEAFF.

The V gene is TRBV12-3 or TRBV12-4, the J gene TRBJ2-1; 9 nucleotides agree with TRBD2. V lost 6 bases, J lost 7 bases, and 7 bases stayed unmatched. The CDR3 contains 14 residues. This CDR3 reads CASRRSGSYNEQFF. CDR3 in DNA: TGTGCCAGCAGACGTAGCGGGAGTTATAATGAGCAGTTCTTC.

In this sample, this clonotype turned up many times. The CDR3, as DNA: TGTGCCAGCAGCCGGGCACGGGCCTACGAGCAGTACTTC. It translates to CASSRARAYEQYF. This rearrangement joins TRBV6-1 to TRBJ2-7; D is ambiguous. The CDR3 has 13 amino acids. The germline CDR1 and CDR2 sequences are MNHNS and SASEGT. Trimming cost V 6 bases and J 2 bases, with 11 bases left between them.